This TCR beta chain is drawn from a study of cytomegalovirus exposure and HLA in healthy donors (dated by TCRdb to the late 2010s). Study-wide context: In an earlier analysis of roughly 500 of the donors, 276 Gb of sequence data and 120 million or so unique TCR beta sequences from 150 million to 200 million T cells were reported. To decide whether each TCR beta V gene segment behaved as functional or pseudogenic, an earlier analysis of some 600 of the donors relied on high-throughput TCR beta sequencing. A later genetic analysis used genome-wide SNP genotypes for about three fifths of the 666 donors, treating that subset as a discovery cohort. The study aimed to test whether signatures of past pathogen exposure could be identified by cataloging public T cell receptors. HLA typing included class I and class II loci at four-digit resolution. About five DR-DQ haplotypes were handled as single units for association and clustering because linkage in the cohort was strong. To predict cytomegalovirus infection status, the study combined high-throughput TCR immunosequencing, statistical association of individual TCRs with disease status, and machine learning. A later analysis re-examined previously published TCR beta repertoires from just over 650 donors and added high-resolution HLA genotyping to investigate patterns of TCR occurrence. Rather than drawing on any new phenotypic data, the later analysis identified candidate immune exposures from TCR beta sequences and the way those sequences occurred across donors. On average, roughly 240,000 unique TCR beta nucleotide sequences were sequenced per donor among about 400 genotyped donors of the cohort, with roughly 18% of those sequences being non-productive. Donor age, sex, ethnicity and CMV serostatus were compiled together with the repertoire data. Besides the first cohort of 500 to 700 subjects, a separate validation cohort made up of around 120 different subjects was used. The number of donors typed differed by locus, with roughly 620-630 for A, B, C, DRB1 and DQB1, over 500 for DQA1, 600 to 610 for DPA1, and about 450 for DPB1. Roughly 300 gigabases of sequencing data and 70 million to 100 million unique TCR sequences made up an early release that covered 640 HLA-typed donors. Among the approximately 420 genotyped donors, around 81% belonged to the genetic ancestry cluster associated with self-reported Caucasian donors. All discovery cohort repertoires had been generated on a single sequencing platform. The study used immunosequencing to profile the T cell repertoires of several hundred subjects and linked those repertoires to cytomegalovirus serostatus. The study at large found these results: Most TCR sequences were seen in very few donors, while some public TCRs were found in many individuals. A later genetic analysis reported fewer N-insertions in productive TCRs among donors in an Asian-associated ancestry cluster than the roughly 650-donor mean. The earlier analysis of a few hundred of the donors excluded roughly 17 rarely observed V segments, including chromosome 9 orphons, because counts were too low. Most CMV-associated TCR beta chains appeared to be HLA-restricted in a later analysis, and the HLA associations seemed to be driven largely by CMV exposure. In an earlier analysis of about 540 of the donors, most TCR beta V segments were observed in productive rearrangements about 87% or about 30% of the time, broadly matching IMGT annotations. The study gave a list of 150 to 200 TCR beta chains associated with cytomegalovirus. In a later analysis, several top co-occurrence clusters were reported to appear linked to parvovirus B19, influenza, CMV and Epstein-Barr virus. It was suggested by the authors that the approach could potentially be generalized to other disease states and immunological phenotypes. The only immune exposure information available for the cohort was CMV serostatus. A later analysis associated 16,951 TCR beta sequences with specific HLA alleles at a false discovery rate of 0.05. Three of the identified cytomegalovirus-associated TCR beta chains were confirmed in vitro to be specific for cytomegalovirus antigens. Correlated functional status among segregating V segments might be attributable to linkage disequilibrium, but an unknown experimental factor could not be ruled out. Because HLA typing was missing for some donors at each locus, association tests included only the typed subset. An association between a missense DCLRE1C variant and V-gene and J-gene trimming of TCR beta chains was found in a later genetic analysis and replicated in an independent cohort. Presence/absence analyses assumed roughly uniform sequencing depth across donors, an assumption that may not hold. A cluster of highly shared sequence variants was judged likely to represent a technical artifact of the sequencing pipeline. Strong co-occurrence of HLA alleles, especially DR and DQ, made assigning TCR associations to individual alleles difficult. According to a later analysis, TCR association rates differed among HLA loci, with DRB1 alleles showing the most associated TCRs and HLA-C alleles showing the fewest. The classifier was reported to diagnose cytomegalovirus status with high specificity and sensitivity in both the original and validation cohorts. This cohort had only TCR beta chains sequenced, and the lack of alpha or paired-chain data limited which features could be detected. A further reported finding was that TCR beta sequences accurately predicted the HLA-A and HLA-B alleles for most subjects in the first cohort. Some IMGT-functional V segments, including TRBV6-2 and TRBV6-3, could not be distinguished by the 87-base-pair reads and were therefore excluded. In a later analysis, HLA-associated TCR beta chains were found to be more clonally expanded and to have lower generation probabilities than equally common non-associated chains.

A note on this clone: Its antigen target is currently unknown.

The cohort consisted of hundreds of healthy bone marrow donors. Cohort members were all nominally healthy when sampled, although unrecorded immune exposures were likely present. The donor tested CMV seropositive, placing the donor among the 289 seropositive members of the cohort. Each donor provided a peripheral blood sample, and peripheral blood mononuclear cells were used for TCR beta sequencing. The Qiagen DNeasy Blood Extraction Kit was used to extract genomic DNA from the blood cell samples. The library was built by means of the immunoSEQ multiplex PCR assay. For the multiplex PCR, a mixture combining 60 forward primers for TCR Vbeta segments and 13 reverse primers for TCR Jbeta segments was used. Amplification of the CDR3 region of rearranged TCR beta genes was performed with a multiplex PCR assay on genomic DNA. On the Illumina HiSeq System, the amplified TCR beta libraries were sequenced as 87-base-pair reads. As for how the authors treated the data: Across the 700 or so repertoires, a later analysis counted around 80 million unique TCR beta chains, around 11 million of which were shared by at least two donors. Raw reads were error-corrected and collapsed into unique sequences with a nearest-neighbor algorithm that merged closely related sequences to remove PCR and sequencing errors. To assign V, D and J gene segments, CDR3 sequences were aligned to IMGT reference sequences. Each retained sequence needed at least a six-nucleotide match to both a V gene segment and a J gene segment. A rearrangement counted as productive if the CDR3 had no stop codons and remained in frame with V and J, and every other rearrangement counted as non-productive. Following IMGT convention, CDR3 was defined as the stretch from the second conserved V-encoded cysteine up to the conserved J-encoded phenylalanine. In an earlier analysis of approximately 590 of the donors, sequences lacking an unambiguous match to a single V gene segment were excluded. In an earlier analysis of some 590 of the donors, a V segment was called functional when productive rearrangements were above 56.7%, and segregating when the standard deviation between donors exceeded 5%. A statistical classification framework was built to diagnose cytomegalovirus status from the catalog of TCR beta chain sequences. A later analysis assigned V and J genes by comparing TCR nucleotide sequences with IMGT/GENE-DB human TR gene sequences. A later analysis assigned CDR3 sequences and most-parsimonious VDJ recombination scenarios with the TCRdist pipeline. In a later analysis, each TCR beta chain was defined by its CDR3 amino acid sequence together with its V-gene family, and reads without a unique V-gene family were excluded. A later analysis removed roughly 590 highly shared, low-generation-probability nucleotide sequences to deal with suspected cross-contamination and a sequencing artifact. For each public chain, a later analysis derived a clonal expansion index from normalized ranks of inferred template counts within each repertoire. In a later analysis, generation probabilities were computed with a VDJ recombination model fitted to out-of-frame rearrangements, and the resulting probabilities were checked against IGoR. In a later analysis, TCR-TCR, TCR-HLA and TCR-CMV co-occurrence was scored with hypergeometric tests, and a repertoire-size bias correction was applied to TCR pairs. To estimate false discovery rates, a later analysis permuted the HLA or CMV assignments 20 times. In a later analysis, co-occurring TCRs were grouped with DBSCAN, and TCRdist sequence similarity was added when clustering was performed within HLA-allele-positive subsets. For co-occurrence clustering, repertoires with fewer than 30,000 or more than 120,000 public chains were excluded, along with 5 or 6 repertoires with anomalous nucleotide sharing. TCRdb carries this immuneACCESS record with in-frame sequences only. Its versions omit some clonotypes, under half of them owing to an unresolved V gene in the studies checked, with the rest unexplained. V, J and clone size are those of that table, while D and trimming were read from the DNA. The table for this sample records under 95,000 clones. The ten largest clones take up 3.5% to 4% of the sample.

From the cysteine up to the phenylalanine, the CDR3 has a length of 13 residues. The entry retains the CDR3 DNA only, 39 bases that are in frame from base 1. V was cut back by 5 bases and J by 0 bases, leaving a gap of 7 bases between them. The germline V gene gives CDR1 as MDHEN and CDR2 as SYDVKM. The sample consisted of PBMCs. The receptor comes from a man younger than 30 in good health and CMV-seropositive. The sequence joins TRBV28 to TRBJ1-1, with the D gene uncertain. CDR3 reads: CASSVSVNTEAFF. The nucleotide sequence reads as follows: TGTGCCAGCAGTGTTTCAGTGAACACTGAAGCTTTCTTT.